The 15 T cell receptor beta chains presented below share a single source sample, sequenced in a study of T cell responses to AZD1222 COVID-19 vaccine. Data came from immunoSEQ multiplex PCR; TCRdb stores just in-frame clones and leaves some out. The table records approximately 75,000 clones, around nine tenths of them present only once. Sequencing used peripheral blood, obtained 28 days after the second AZD1222 dose. All receptors come from an adult who received the AZD1222 COVID-19 vaccine.

The chain uses TRBV6-2 or TRBV6-3 and TRBJ2-5; maybe TRBD2 (6 bases). In germline, CDR1 is MNHEY, CDR2 SVGEGT. The CDR3 sequence is 16 residues long. V lost 2 bases, J lost 0 bases, and 13 bases lay in between. Here the CDR3 reads CASSYGRGRYQETQYF. In nucleotides, the CDR3 is TGTGCCAGCAGTTACGGCCGGGGGAGATACCAAGAGACCCAGTACTTC.

V usage is TRBV5-1 and J usage is TRBJ1-4; no clear D. Germline V gene sequence: CDR1 SGHRS, CDR2 YFSETQ. Trimming pared 1 base from V and 7 bases from J, leaving 8 bases between. CDR3 length equals 13 residues. CDR3 nucleotides: TGCGCCAGCAGCTTGTTGGCTGGTGAAAAACTGTTTTTT. Residues: CASSLLAGEKLFF.

Written as DNA, the CDR3 is TGTGCCAGCAGTGAAGGGATGAACTATGGCTACACCTTC. It translates to CASSEGMNYGYTF. This sequence joins TRBV2 and TRBJ1-2; no clear D. V lost 1 base, J lost 2 bases, and 5 bases lay in between. This CDR3 has 13 amino acids. Germline loops: CDR1 SNHLY, CDR2 FYNNEI.

The chain recombines TRBV4-3 with TRBJ2-5, with 7 bases fitting TRBD2. Germline CDR1 is LGHNA and CDR2 is YSLEER. Trimming at V came to 1 base and at J to 1 base, leaving 0 bases not matched to a gene. The CDR3 is made up of 14 amino acids. The DNA of the CDR3 is TGCGCCAGCAGCCAAGCGGGGGGCCAAGAGACCCAGTACTTC. Amino acid sequence: CASSQAGGQETQYF.

This rearrangement joins TRBV5-8 to TRBJ1-2, with 8 positions matching TRBD1. V gave up 0 bases and J gave up 5 bases; unmatched junction bases: 6. The germline gives CDR1 SGHTS, CDR2 YDEGEE. The CDR3 is 15 residues long. The chain's CDR3 is CASSLGQGTFYGYTF. The CDR3 DNA reads TGTGCCAGCAGCTTGGGACAGGGGACCTTTTATGGCTACACCTTC.

The J gene is TRBJ1-4, the V gene TRBV25-1, with 7 bases identical to TRBD1. V trimming: 4 bases; J trimming: 9 bases; junction bases outside the gene matches: 11. The CDR3 has 15 residues. CDR1 is MGHDK and CDR2 is SYGVNS in the germline V gene. The CDR3: CASSVRGQGQKKLFF. For the CDR3, the DNA is TGTGCCAGCAGTGTGAGGGGGCAGGGCCAGAAAAAACTGTTTTTT.

The chain joins TRBV30 to TRBJ2-2; D uncertain. Trimming pared 0 bases from V and 4 bases from J, leaving 12 bases between. CDR3 length equals 15 residues. Per germline, CDR1 GTSNPN and CDR2 SVGIG (reference sequence). The CDR3 DNA sequence: TGTGCCTGGAGTGTAAGCGATCCCGGCACCGGGGAGCTGTTTTTT. Residues: CAWSVSDPGTGELFF.

The V call is TRBV12-3 or TRBV12-4, the J call TRBJ1-1; D unclear. The CDR3 consists of 13 residues. The V and J ends lost 5 bases and 6 bases respectively, with 13 bases between them. CDR3 in amino acids: CASSPASGAEAFF. CDR3 coding DNA: TGTGCCAGCAGTCCAGCTTCCGGTGCTGAAGCTTTCTTT.

V and J are TRBV19 and TRBJ1-1; D uncertain. The CDR3 is 16 residues long. From germline, CDR1 is LNHDA and CDR2 SQIVND (reference sequence). Trimming pared 4 bases from V and 0 bases from J, leaving 15 bases between. The chain's CDR3 is CASSSGPGRLNTEAFF. Written as DNA, the CDR3 is TGTGCCAGTAGTAGTGGCCCGGGCAGACTGAACACTGAAGCTTTCTTT.

V is TRBV12-5 and J is TRBJ1-6; 7 positions agree with TRBD1. CDR1 is LGHNT, CDR2 FRNRAP, per germline. V lost 1 base to trimming and J lost 7 bases; unmatched junction nucleotides: 4. CDR3 length equals 15 residues. The CDR3 protein is CASGLGQGTNSPLHF. The CDR3 region has the DNA TGTGCTAGTGGTTTGGGACAGGGTACGAATTCACCCCTCCACTTT.

V and J are TRBV30 and TRBJ1-1; D gene ambiguous. CDR3 length: 12 residues. Deletions cut 0 bases from V and 0 bases from J, with 2 bases between. CDR1 and CDR2 from the germline V gene are GTSNPN and SVGIG (reference sequence). The chain's CDR3 is CAWSVMNTEAFF. The CDR3 bases are TGTGCCTGGAGTGTCATGAACACTGAAGCTTTCTTT.

V usage is TRBV29-1 and J usage is TRBJ1-4; D is perhaps TRBD1 (5 bases). CDR3 length: 11 residues. V lost 2 bases, J lost 10 bases, and 8 bases lay in between. The germline V gene encodes CDR1 SQVTM and CDR2 ANQGSEA. The CDR3 loop reads CSVELQGKLFF. In DNA, the CDR3 is TGCAGCGTTGAACTGCAGGGAAAACTGTTTTTT.

In nucleotides, the CDR3 is TGTGCCTGCGTAGTGAACACCGGGGAGCTGTTTTTT. Its protein product is CACVVNTGELFF. The chain has TRBV7-9 and TRBJ2-2, with D hard to call. CDR1 is SEHNR and CDR2 is FQNEAQ in the germline V gene (reference sequence). The CDR3 length is 12 residues. V lost 11 bases and J 1 base, leaving 8 bases between the germline ends.

The V and J genes are TRBV19 and TRBJ2-5; D ambiguous. V was pared by 5 bases and J by 2 bases, with 9 bases between. This CDR3 is 13 amino acids long. Germline values: CDR1 LNHDA, CDR2 SQIVND (reference sequence). In DNA, the CDR3 is TGTGCCAGTAGTTCGTACCCTCAAGAGACCCAGTACTTC. It is translated as CASSSYPQETQYF.

V gene TRBV15 combines with J gene TRBJ1-1; D is undetermined. The CDR3 contains 13 residues. Germline V gene data show CDR1 as LNHNV and CDR2 as YYDKDF (reference sequence). V was shortened by 1 base and J by 1 base, with 4 bases between the two germline ends. CDR3 protein: CATSRGTNTEAFF. CDR3 DNA: TGTGCCACCAGCAGAGGTACGAACACTGAAGCTTTCTTT. The entire variable domain, with the rest obtained from reference TRBV15 and TRBJ1-1, is as follows: DAMVIQNPRYQVTQFGKPVTLSCSQTLNHNVMYWYQQKSSQAPKLLFHYYDKDFNNEADTPDNFQSRRPNTSFCFLDIRSPGLGDTAMYLCATSRGTNTEAFFGQGTRLTVV.